These T cell receptor beta chains were read from a single sample in a study of CD8+CD57+ T cells in acquired aplastic anemia. TCRdb re-called the reads with MiXCR, one entry per CDR3 protein. Of hundreds of thousands of distinct CDR3 sequences listed, more than 25% are singletons. The sample was sorted CD4+, CD8+, or CD8+CD57+ T cells (not recorded which) from PBMCs. The source is a human donor with aplastic anemia. The CDR3 runs from the conserved cysteine through the conserved F or W. D genes are given only for firm matches. Clone sizes are given selectively: once, few, many, or a class where the clone is expanded.

>TRBJ2-5|TRBV10-1|-|-
CAWTWGETQYF
TGTGCCTGGACCTGGGGAGAGACCCAGTACTTC
>TRBJ1-2|TRBV6-1|TRBD1|many
CASSEGGQGYGYTF
TGTGCCAGCAGTGAAGGGGGACAGGGCTATGGCTACACCTTC
>TRBJ2-5|TRBV6-1|-|-
CASTPPPGRSYF
TGTGCCAGCACTCCTCCCCCCGGACGCTCGTACTTC
>TRBJ1-3|TRBV19|TRBD1|-
CASSIQGATLSGNTIYF
TGTGCCAGTAGTATACAGGGGGCGACCCTCTCTGGAAACACCATATATTTT
>TRBJ2-7|TRBV20-1|TRBD1|many
CSASPVTGSSYEQYF
TGCAGTGCTAGCCCTGTGACAGGGAGCTCCTACGAGCAGTACTTC
>TRBJ2-1|TRBV19|-|many
CASSMGSYEQFF
TGTGCCAGTAGTATGGGTAGCTATGAGCAGTTCTTC
>TRBJ1-1|TRBV29-1|-|once
CSVAEQRADTEAFF
TGCAGCGTCGCTGAACAGAGGGCGGACACTGAAGCTTTCTTT
>TRBJ2-5|TRBV5-4|-|-
CASSSPGGRVEETQYF
TGTGCCAGCAGCTCGCCTGGAGGCAGGGTTGAGGAGACCCAGTACTTC
>TRBJ2-7|TRBV11-2|-|many
CASSLEAVYYEQYF
TGTGCCAGCAGCTTGGAAGCGGTTTACTACGAGCAGTACTTC
>TRBJ1-2|TRBV9|TRBD1|-
CASSLTGQGALGYGNTF
TGTGCCAGCAGCCTGACGGGACAGGGGGCGCTAGGGTATGGCAACACCTTC
>TRBJ1-3|TRBV5-1|-|few
CASRMGQGGGNTIYF
TGCGCCAGCAGAATGGGCCAGGGAGGTGGAAACACCATATATTTT
>TRBJ1-5|TRBV12-3/TRBV12-4|TRBD1|-
CASSPGTGYQPQHF
TGTGCCAGCAGTCCCGGGACAGGGTATCAGCCCCAGCATTTT
>TRBJ1-1|TRBV4-1|-|once
CASSQVLAVNTEAFF
TGCGCCAGCAGTCAAGTCCTTGCCGTGAACACTGAAGCTTTCTTT
>TRBJ2-1|TRBV2|TRBD2|many
CASTKLAGGQSEQFF
TGTGCCAGCACCAAACTAGCGGGGGGGCAGAGTGAGCAGTTCTTC
>TRBJ2-3|TRBV7-3|-|many
CASSFYTDTQYF
TGTGCCAGCAGCTTCTACACAGATACGCAGTATTTT
>TRBJ2-7|TRBV4-1|-|-
CASSQGIRGSGQYF
TGCGCCAGCAGCCAAGGGATTAGGGGCTCGGGGCAGTACTTC
>TRBJ2-3|TRBV12-3/TRBV12-4|-|-
CASSLGLGPDTQYF
TGTGCCAGCAGTTTAGGTTTGGGCCCAGATACGCAGTATTTT
>TRBJ1-5|TRBV20-1|-|many
CSARDPGVQPQHF
TGCAGTGCTAGAGATCCGGGGGTGCAGCCCCAGCATTTT
>TRBJ1-2|TRBV24-1|-|-
CATSDPGLAGGYTF
TGTGCCACCAGTGATCCGGGACTAGCGGGAGGCTACACCTTC
>TRBJ1-5|TRBV15|-|-
CATGRDEGGETNQPQHF
TGTGCCACCGGCAGAGATGAGGGAGGGGAGACGAATCAGCCCCAGCATTTT
>TRBJ2-3|TRBV28|TRBD2|-
CASSTGTSGRLDTQYF
TGTGCCAGCAGTACTGGGACTAGCGGGAGGTTGGATACGCAGTATTTT
>TRBJ1-5|TRBV24-1|TRBD1|many
CATSDLPKDRGRFYQPQHF
TGTGCCACCAGTGATTTACCCAAGGACAGGGGGCGGTTTTACCAGCCCCAGCATTTT
>TRBJ1-2|TRBV4-3|-|few
CASSQGAGQTPSNYGYTF
TGCGCCAGCAGCCAAGGGGCAGGACAGACACCATCCAACTATGGCTACACCTTC
>TRBJ2-5|TRBV6-2/TRBV6-3|TRBD2|few
CASIDGGAGETQYF
TGTGCCAGCATCGACGGGGGGGCGGGGGAGACCCAGTACTTC
>TRBJ2-1|TRBV11-2|TRBD2|-
CASSYRLAASSYNEQFF
TGTGCCAGCAGTTACCGACTAGCGGCAAGCTCCTACAATGAGCAGTTCTTC
>TRBJ1-6|TRBV9|-|many
CASSVAPQGDNSPLHF
TGTGCCAGCAGCGTAGCTCCCCAGGGAGATAATTCACCCCTCCACTTT
>TRBJ2-3|TRBV7-3|-|-
CAGSLDTIVDTQYF
TGTGCCGGCAGCTTGGATACCATCGTGGATACGCAGTATTTT
>TRBJ1-3|TRBV11-1|-|many
CASSLPRPDSGNTIYF
TGTGCCAGCAGCTTACCCCGACCAGACTCTGGAAACACCATATATTTT
>TRBJ1-2|TRBV7-8|-|many
CASSRIDRNYGYTF
TGTGCCAGCAGCCGAATAGACCGAAACTATGGCTACACCTTC
>TRBJ2-5|TRBV19|TRBD1|-
CASNHPGQGKETQYF
TGTGCCAGTAACCATCCGGGACAGGGGAAAGAGACCCAGTACTTC
>TRBJ2-7|TRBV20-1|TRBD2|many
CSARDHGTSGGYEQYF
TGCAGTGCTAGAGATCATGGGACTAGCGGGGGCTACGAGCAGTACTTC
>TRBJ1-1|TRBV19|-|many
CASSLPREAFF
TGTGCCAGTAGTCTACCACGTGAAGCTTTCTTT
>TRBJ1-2|TRBV11-1|-|many
CASSLRAGNDYGYTF
TGTGCCAGCAGCTTACGTGCAGGGAACGACTATGGCTACACCTTC
>TRBJ2-7|TRBV15|-|-
CATSRQGEQYF
TGTGCCACCAGCAGACAGGGGGAGCAGTACTTC